This T cell receptor (beta chain) was retrieved from a study of blood T cell repertoires in COVID-19. Across the study: COVID-19 samples from acute and convalescent phases originated in the United States, Italy and Spain. Nucleic acid was either cDNA or gDNA, and it came from T cells, B-cell-depleted T cells, or PBMCs.

This CDR3 is built from 15 residues. Germline assignment: CDR1 SGHTA and CDR2 FQGTGA. Original handling: Reference gene primer amplification in the assay estimated nucleated cell counts. Clones were read by immunoSEQ multiplex PCR, and TCRdb kept only the in-frame ones, dropping some. That table is the source of V, J and clone size, and D and trimming were worked out from the DNA. This repertoire shows fewer than 300,000 clones, approximately 80% found once; its top ten account for around 2.9%. Turning to this clone: One end of the junction fails to match germline, which may point to a read error.

Sequenced: peripheral blood. This receptor was obtained from a woman in her fifties or sixties with active or convalescent COVID-19. The chain combines TRBV7-3 with TRBJ2-3; 7 nucleotides agree with TRBD1. The CDR3 bases are TGTGCCAGCAGCTTTGCCCCGACCGGGACAGAAACGCAGTATTTT. Its translation is CASSFAPTGTETQYF. The whole variable domain, filled in from reference TRBV7-3 and TRBJ2-3, reads GAGVSQTPSNKVTEKGKYVELRCDPISGHTALYWYRQSLGQGPEFLIYFQGTGAADDSGLPNDRFFAVRPEGSVSTLKIQRTERGDSAVYLCASSFAPTGTETQYFGPGTRLTVL.